Below are 31 T cell receptor beta chains sequenced from a single sample in a study of blood T cell repertoires in COVID-19. TCRdb's table, derived via immunoSEQ multiplex PCR, lists solely in-frame clones and lacks some. The sample contains under 250,000 clones, more than 75% of which appear only once. Specimen: PBMCs or T cells enriched from blood (not recorded which). These receptors were obtained from a man in his forties who had recovered from COVID-19.

The chain is built from TRBV14 and TRBJ1-2; TRBD1 agrees at 7 bases. Per the germline V gene, CDR1 is SGHDN and CDR2 is FVKESK. There are 14 residues in the CDR3. The ends lost 0 bases at V and 5 bases at J; junction bases unmatched: 3. CDR3 in amino acids: CASSQERQGYGYTF. CDR3 in DNA: TGTGCCAGCAGCCAAGAACGACAGGGATATGGCTACACCTTC.

The chain has TRBV19 and TRBJ1-6; a possible D gene is TRBD1 (6 bases). V dropped 7 bases and J dropped 9 bases, with 16 bases sitting between them. This CDR3 has 14 amino acids. From germline, CDR1 is LNHDA and CDR2 SQIVND (reference sequence). The chain's CDR3 is CASTFSGVGSPLHF. The CDR3 DNA follows: TGTGCCAGTACCTTTTCAGGGGTCGGTTCACCCCTCCACTTT.

This clone was observed a few times. This chain links TRBV10-3 with TRBJ1-1; 9 bases are shared with TRBD1. This CDR3 has 13 amino acids. The ends lost 7 bases at V and 5 bases at J; junction bases unmatched: 5. From germline, CDR1 is ENHRY and CDR2 SYGVKD. The CDR3 DNA reads as TGTGCCATCAATACAGGGGGCAGAACTGAAGCTTTCTTT. It specifies CAINTGGRTEAFF.

CDR3 amino acids: CASSPRQGQMNTEAFF. The CDR3 DNA reads as TGTGCCAGTAGTCCTCGACAGGGCCAGATGAACACTGAAGCTTTCTTT. J is TRBJ1-1 and V is TRBV19; 7 bases map to TRBD1. V dropped 5 bases and J dropped 0; count of bases not matched to a gene: 9. Germline V gene lookup returns CDR1 LNHDA and CDR2 SQIVND (reference sequence). The CDR3 covers 16 residues.

Notes on this clone: Other DNA sequences from this sample encode an identical CDR3 as well. The CDR3 nucleotides read TGTGCCAGCAGCTTAGGGCAGGGGAACACTGAAGCTTTCTTT. It is translated as CASSLGQGNTEAFF. V and J are TRBV7-9 and TRBJ1-1; D may be TRBD1 (5 bases). The CDR3 sequence is 14 residues long. Germline values: CDR1 SEHNR, CDR2 FQNEAQ (reference sequence). The ends were cut back, 1 base at V and 1 base at J, with 7 bases in the middle.

The chain links TRBV6-4 to TRBJ2-5, with a tentative D call TRBD2 (7 bases). The CDR3 length is 15 residues. Germline V gene lookup returns CDR1 MRHNA and CDR2 SNTAGT. With 8 bases removed from V and 0 bases from J, the gap between germline ends came to 16 bases. The chain's CDR3 is CASLCDGGHQETQYF. In DNA, the CDR3 is TGTGCCAGCCTCTGTGACGGGGGGCACCAAGAGACCCAGTACTTC.

The chain uses TRBV2 and TRBJ2-3; D is possibly TRBD2 (6 bases). The CDR3 loop spans 13 amino acids. The V gene's germline CDR1 is SNHLY and CDR2 FYNNEI. V was clipped by 6 bases and J by 0 bases, with 7 bases between them. The CDR3 DNA reads as TGTGCCAGCAGCGGGACTAGCACAGATACGCAGTATTTT. Protein: CASSGTSTDTQYF.

This sequence joins TRBV18 and TRBJ1-2; 9 nucleotides match TRBD1. This CDR3 region has 14 residues. After removal of 3 bases from V and 4 bases from J, the junction contained 3 bases not matched to a gene. Germline-derived CDR1 and CDR2 are KGHSH and LQKENI. DNA of the CDR3: TGTGCCAGCTCACCCGCGGACAGGGGCTATGGCTACACCTTC. As protein: CASSPADRGYGYTF. Looking up the rest from reference TRBV18 and TRBJ1-2 gives the full variable domain: NAGVMQNPRHLVRRRGQEARLRCSPMKGHSHVYWYRQLPEEGLKFMVYLQKENIIDESGMPKERFSAEFPKEGPSILRIQQVVRGDSAAYFCASSPADRGYGYTFGSGTRLTVV.

The rearrangement joins TRBV7-9 to TRBJ1-1; 8 bases align to TRBD1. Trimming cost V 8 bases and J 5 bases; bases outside gene matches: 7. Germline CDR1 and CDR2: SEHNR and FQNEAQ (reference sequence). This CDR3 has 13 residues. CDR3 bases: TGTGCCAGCTTCCCAGGGGGCACAACTGAAGCTTTCTTT. This translates into CASFPGGTTEAFF.

The V and J genes are TRBV6-2 or TRBV6-3 and TRBJ1-1, with 9 bases lining up with TRBD1. CDR3 size: 16 residues. The ends lost 4 bases at V and 4 bases at J; junction bases unmatched: 10. From germline, CDR1 is MNHEY and CDR2 SVGEGT. For the CDR3, the DNA is TGTGCCAGCAGTTCACTTACAGGGGGCGCGAGCACTGAAGCTTTCTTT. This gives the protein CASSSLTGGASTEAFF.

This rearrangement joins TRBV5-4 to TRBJ2-7; 9 bases align to TRBD1. The CDR3 consists of 14 residues. V shed 4 bases, J shed 4 bases, and the junction held 6 bases outside the gene matches. The germline V gene encodes CDR1 SGHNT and CDR2 YYREEE (reference sequence). CDR3 DNA sequence: TGTGCCAGCAGCCTGGGACAGGGTCTGTACGAGCAGTACTTC. Encoded protein: CASSLGQGLYEQYF.

In its sample, this clone was seen once. The genes are TRBV10-3 and TRBJ1-2; D may be TRBD1 (5 bases). V was pared by 7 bases and J by 4 bases, with 7 bases between. The germline gives CDR1 ENHRY, CDR2 SYGVKD. The CDR3 has 11 amino acids. The CDR3 DNA is TGTGCCATCATGGGGGGCTATGGCTACACCTTC. This codes for CAIMGGYGYTF.

The V gene is TRBV6-5, the J gene TRBJ1-1, with TRBD1 matching 11 bases. CDR3 length: 14 residues. J gave up 5 bases and V 4 bases, and 3 bases lay outside the gene matches. CDR1 and CDR2 from the germline V gene are MNHEY and SVGAGI. CDR3 DNA sequence: TGTGCCAGCAGTTCGGACAGGGGGCGAACTGAAGCTTTCTTT. Its protein product is CASSSDRGRTEAFF.

This clone showed up just once. The CDR3 DNA is TGTGCCAGCAGTTTAGGGCAGTTCTCCTACAATGAGCAGTTCTTC. Translated: CASSLGQFSYNEQFF. The chain is built from TRBV27 and TRBJ2-1; no clear D gene. Germline CDR1 and CDR2: MNHEY and SMNVEV (reference sequence). Trimming stripped 2 bases from V and 0 bases from J, with 8 bases between. The CDR3 runs to 15 residues.

The chain employs TRBV2 and TRBJ2-7; the match to TRBD1 covers 8 bases. The CDR3 is 12 amino acids. The germline CDR1 and CDR2 sequences are SNHLY and FYNNEI. V gave up 6 bases and J gave up 6 bases; unmatched junction bases: 4. The CDR3 protein is CASRVDRAEQYF. DNA of the CDR3: TGTGCCAGCAGAGTGGACAGGGCCGAGCAGTACTTC.

J is TRBJ1-2 and V is TRBV18; weak D call: TRBD1 (6 bases). Germline values: CDR1 KGHSH, CDR2 LQKENI. The CDR3 contains 13 residues. V shed 2 bases and J shed 6 bases, with 10 bases lying between them. The DNA of the CDR3 is TGTGCCAGCTCACCAGATTCAGGGGATGGCTACACCTTC. Translated: CASSPDSGDGYTF.

J is TRBJ2-7 and V is TRBV7-2, with TRBD2 identical over 12 bases. This CDR3 is built from 16 residues. The junction had 10 bases not matched to a gene; V was cut back by 5 bases and J by 5 bases. CDR1 SGHTA and CDR2 FQGNSA come from the germline V gene. CDR3 in amino acids: CASSLGASGRVHEQYF. CDR3 nucleotides: TGTGCCAGCAGCCTTGGGGCTAGCGGGAGGGTTCACGAGCAGTACTTC.

This clone turned up a few times. This rearrangement joins TRBV6-5 to TRBJ2-3, with TRBD2 identical over 7 bases. The length of the CDR3 is 15 residues. Germline V gene lookup returns CDR1 MNHEY and CDR2 SVGAGI. V lost 6 bases and J lost 4; bases outside the gene matches: 10. CDR3 protein: CASRPAWGGSDTQYF. CDR3 nucleotide sequence: TGTGCCAGCAGGCCGGCGTGGGGGGGTTCAGATACGCAGTATTTT.

In this sample, this clone turned up once. The chain has TRBV5-4 and TRBJ1-1; TRBD1 matches 10 bases. In germline, CDR1 is SGHNT, CDR2 YYREEE (reference sequence). The CDR3 runs 15 residues. V was pared by 4 bases and J by 6 bases, with 9 bases of the junction left unmatched. The DNA for the CDR3 is TGTGCCAGCAGCCCCAGGGACAGGGGTGCGGCTGAAGCTTTCTTT. It codes for CASSPRDRGAAEAFF.

This clone was counted between two and nine times. V is TRBV7-2 and J is TRBJ1-1, with D uncertain. The CDR3 consists of 16 residues. V lost 1 base and J 5 bases, leaving 17 bases between the germline ends. Germline values: CDR1 SGHTA, CDR2 FQGNSA. The DNA of the CDR3 is TGTGCCAGCAGCTTAGGAACCCCGGGTTCGGGGACTGAAGCTTTCTTT. This gives the protein CASSLGTPGSGTEAFF.

The CDR3 protein is CASNDRGHNQPQHF. In DNA, the CDR3 is TGTGCCAGCAACGACAGGGGACACAATCAGCCCCAGCATTTT. V is TRBV6-4 and J is TRBJ1-5; TRBD1 matches 8 bases. With V trimmed by 7 bases and J by 3 bases, 5 bases remained unmatched. This CDR3 is built from 14 residues. Germline V CDR1 and CDR2: MRHNA, SNTAGT.

CDR3 sequence (DNA): TGTGCCAGCAGCTTAGGGACAGTTTACAATGAGCAGTTCTTC. Translation: CASSLGTVYNEQFF. The gene calls are TRBV11-2 and TRBJ2-1; D perhaps matches TRBD1 (6 bases). The germline CDR1 and CDR2 sequences are SGHAT and FQNNGV. The V and J ends lost 1 base and 4 bases respectively, with 8 bases between them. CDR3 length: 14 amino acids.

V gene TRBV3-1 (or the pseudogene TRBV3-2) combines with J gene TRBJ1-1; 7 bases agree with TRBD1. The CDR3 totals 15 residues. The V gene end was trimmed by 0 bases and the J gene end by 4 bases; junction bases not matched to a gene: 5. Looked up from germline, CDR1 is LGHDT and CDR2 is YNNKEL (reference sequence). The CDR3 loop is CASSQEQGRSTEAFF. The CDR3 DNA follows: TGTGCCAGCAGCCAAGAACAGGGGAGGAGCACTGAAGCTTTCTTT.

This clone was picked up one time. This sequence joins TRBV4-2 and TRBJ2-3; D gene unclear. This CDR3 has 16 residues. The germline CDR1 and CDR2 sequences are LGHNA and YNFKEQ. The ends were cut back, 4 bases at V and 4 bases at J, with 18 bases in the middle. The CDR3 region has the DNA TGTGCCAGCAGCCTATCCAATGCCGCTCCGGCAGATACGCAGTATTTT. Protein sequence: CASSLSNAAPADTQYF.

V usage is TRBV5-1 and J usage is TRBJ1-5; D unclear. V was shortened by 4 bases and J by 8 bases, with 16 bases between the two germline ends. This CDR3 contains 14 residues. CDR1 SGHRS and CDR2 YFSETQ come from the germline V gene. CDR3 in amino acids: CASSEGRSGEPQHF. DNA of the CDR3: TGCGCCAGCAGCGAGGGCCGGAGTGGGGAGCCCCAGCATTTT.

The chain uses TRBV7-2 and TRBJ1-2; D ambiguous. The CDR3 covers 12 residues. With 5 bases removed from V and 7 bases from J, the gap between germline ends came to 11 bases. Per germline, CDR1 SGHTA and CDR2 FQGNSA. In DNA form, the CDR3 reads TGTGCCAGCAGCCCGGGAGTTCTTGGCTACACCTTC. This encodes CASSPGVLGYTF.

V is TRBV19 and J is TRBJ2-3; 11 nucleotides align to TRBD2. The CDR3 totals 19 residues. The V gene's germline CDR1 is LNHDA and CDR2 SQIVND (reference sequence). Trimming took 5 bases from V and 2 from J; bases not matched to a gene: 15. The CDR3 sequence: CASSDRGTASGRNTDTQYF. The CDR3 DNA reads TGTGCCAGTAGTGACAGGGGTACGGCTAGCGGGAGGAACACAGATACGCAGTATTTT.

The chain employs TRBV20-1 and TRBJ1-5; D gene uncertain. Germline CDR1 is DFQATT and CDR2 is SNEGSKA (reference sequence). This CDR3 has 9 amino acids. CDR3 bases: TGCATCCCCCGCGGTCCCCAGCATTTT. Translation gives CIPRGPQHF.

J is TRBJ1-2 and V is TRBV7-8; perhaps TRBD1 as D (5 bases). CDR1 and CDR2 from the germline V gene are SGHVS and FQNEAQ. V dropped 5 bases and J dropped 2 bases, with 18 bases sitting between them. CDR3 length: 16 amino acids. CDR3 DNA sequence: TGTGCCAGCAGCGAAAAACTGGGGGGTGTGAACTATGGCTACACCTTC. Translating it yields CASSEKLGGVNYGYTF.

V gene TRBV6-6 combines with J gene TRBJ1-6; D is unresolved. CDR1 and CDR2 from the germline V gene are MNHNY and SVGAGI (reference sequence). The CDR3 has 14 amino acids. V was pared by 5 bases and J by 10 bases, with 15 bases between. The CDR3 loop reads CASSPGSSQSPLHF. Here the CDR3 DNA reads TGTGCCAGCAGTCCGGGATCAAGCCAGTCACCCCTCCACTTT.

This chain joins TRBV7-2 and TRBJ2-3; 10 bases fit TRBD2. CDR1 SGHTA and CDR2 FQGNSA come from the germline V gene. With 2 bases clipped from V and 4 bases from J, the junction kept 6 bases outside the gene matches. This CDR3 has 16 residues. This chain's CDR3 is CASSLSASGSADTQYF. DNA of the CDR3: TGTGCCAGCAGCTTATCCGCTAGCGGGAGCGCAGATACGCAGTATTTT.